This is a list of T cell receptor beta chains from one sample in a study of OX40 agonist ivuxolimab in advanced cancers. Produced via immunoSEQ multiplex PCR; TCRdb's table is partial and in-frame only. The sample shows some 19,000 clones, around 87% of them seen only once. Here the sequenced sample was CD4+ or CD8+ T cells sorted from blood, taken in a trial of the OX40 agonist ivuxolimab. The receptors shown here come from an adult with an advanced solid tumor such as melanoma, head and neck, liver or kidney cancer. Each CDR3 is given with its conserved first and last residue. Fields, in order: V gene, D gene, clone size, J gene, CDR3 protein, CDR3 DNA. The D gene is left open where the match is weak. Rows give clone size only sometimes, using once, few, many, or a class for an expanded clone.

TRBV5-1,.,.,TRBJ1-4,CASSGGASNEKLFF,TGCGCCAGCAGCGGAGGTGCCTCAAATGAAAAACTGTTTTTT
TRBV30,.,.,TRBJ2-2,CAWSGGLGTGELFF,TGTGCCTGGTCCGGGGGGCTGGGGACCGGGGAGCTGTTTTTT
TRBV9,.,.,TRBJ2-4,CASSKVGGTKNIQYF,TGTGCCAGCAGCAAGGTGGGGGGTACCAAAAACATTCAGTACTTC
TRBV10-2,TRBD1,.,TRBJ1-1,CASSAGRDRGFLDTEAFF,TGCGCCAGCAGTGCCGGTCGGGACAGGGGATTTTTGGACACTGAAGCTTTCTTT
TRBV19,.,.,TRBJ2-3,CASSIPWSPGSPSTDTQYF,TGTGCCAGTAGTATCCCCTGGTCCCCCGGGAGCCCTAGCACAGATACGCAGTATTTT
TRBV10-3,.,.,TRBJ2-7,CAITQDGTYEQYF,TGTGCCATCACGCAGGACGGTACCTACGAGCAGTACTTC
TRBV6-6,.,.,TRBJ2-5,CASSYGGGPGTQYF,TGTGCCAGCAGTTACGGCGGGGGCCCAGGGACCCAGTACTTC
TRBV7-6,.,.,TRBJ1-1,CASSLGPGNLGVEAFF,TGTGCCAGCAGCTTAGGGCCCGGGAACCTGGGGGTCGAAGCTTTCTTT
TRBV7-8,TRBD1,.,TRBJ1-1,CASSLAGTGGEAFF,TGTGCCAGCAGCTTAGCGGGGACAGGTGGTGAAGCTTTCTTT
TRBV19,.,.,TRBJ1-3,CASSIGNLGNTIYF,TGTGCCAGTAGTATCGGCAATTTGGGAAACACCATATATTTT
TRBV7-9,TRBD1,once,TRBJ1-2,CASSPGAGGVNYGYTF,TGTGCCAGCAGCCCCGGTGCAGGGGGAGTGAACTATGGCTACACCTTC
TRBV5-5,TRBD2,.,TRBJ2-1,CASSLVAGGLYNEQFF,TGTGCCAGCAGCTTAGTAGCGGGGGGCCTTTACAATGAGCAGTTCTTC
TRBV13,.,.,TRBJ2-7,CASSLLYEQYF,TGTGCCAGCAGCCTTCTCTACGAGCAGTACTTC
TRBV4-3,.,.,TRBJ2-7,CASSQEKQGYEQYF,TGCGCCAGCAGCCAAGAAAAACAGGGCTACGAGCAGTACTTC
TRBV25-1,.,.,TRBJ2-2,CASSFQDSGELFF,TGTGCCAGCAGTTTCCAGGATTCCGGGGAGCTGTTTTTT
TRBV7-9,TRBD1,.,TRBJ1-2,CASYTGTGADGYTF,TGTGCCAGTTATACCGGGACAGGGGCAGATGGCTACACCTTC
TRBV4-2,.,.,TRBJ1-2,CASSQDRGNGYTF,TGTGCCAGCAGCCAAGATAGGGGTAATGGCTACACCTTC
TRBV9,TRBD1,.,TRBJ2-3,CASSVSDRGPDTQYF,TGTGCCAGCAGCGTCTCGGACAGGGGGCCAGATACGCAGTATTTT
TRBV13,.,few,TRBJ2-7,CASSSQRGGYYEQYF,TGTGCCAGCAGCTCTCAGAGAGGGGGTTACTACGAGCAGTACTTC
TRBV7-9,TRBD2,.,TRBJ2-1,CASSPTGLAGSSYNEQFF,TGTGCCAGCAGCCCCACGGGACTAGCGGGGAGCTCCTACAATGAGCAGTTCTTC
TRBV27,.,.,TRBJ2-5,CASSAEGGGVETQYF,TGTGCCAGCAGTGCGGAGGGGGGCGGGGTAGAGACCCAGTACTTC
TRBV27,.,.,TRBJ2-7,CASSSGVTYEQYF,TGTGCCAGCAGTTCTGGGGTCACGTACGAGCAGTACTTC
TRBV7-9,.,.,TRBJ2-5,CASSSSWETQYF,TGTGCCAGCAGCTCCAGTTGGGAGACCCAGTACTTC
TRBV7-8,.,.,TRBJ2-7,CASSLTGNNEQYF,TGTGCCAGCAGCTTAACGGGTAACAACGAGCAGTACTTC
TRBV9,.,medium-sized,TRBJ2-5,CASSPPGDASGTQYF,TGTGCCAGCAGCCCCCCCGGGGACGCCTCCGGGACCCAGTACTTC
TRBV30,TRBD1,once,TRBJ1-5,CACTTGNSNQPQHF,TGTGCCTGCACGACAGGGAATAGCAATCAGCCCCAGCATTTT
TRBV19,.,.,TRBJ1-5,CASSLDSSYQPQHF,TGTGCCAGTAGTTTGGACAGTTCTTACCAGCCCCAGCATTTT
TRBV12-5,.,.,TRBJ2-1,CASGLTVPRAVSSYNEQFF,TGTGCTAGTGGTTTGACGGTCCCTAGAGCGGTGAGCTCCTACAATGAGCAGTTCTTC
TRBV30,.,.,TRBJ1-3,CAWQQVSGNTIYF,TGTGCCTGGCAACAGGTTTCTGGAAACACCATATATTTT
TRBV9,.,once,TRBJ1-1,CASSVETFMNTEAFF,TGTGCCAGCAGCGTAGAAACATTCATGAACACTGAAGCTTTCTTT
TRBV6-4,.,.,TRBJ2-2,CASSIARGDTGELFF,TGTGCCAGCAGTATTGCCAGGGGCGACACCGGGGAGCTGTTTTTT
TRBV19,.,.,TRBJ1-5,CASSWLGRNHQPQHF,TGTGCCAGTAGTTGGTTGGGACGGAACCATCAGCCCCAGCATTTT
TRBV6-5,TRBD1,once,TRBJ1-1,CASSYGDSEAFF,TGTGCCAGCAGTTACGGGGACAGTGAAGCTTTCTTT
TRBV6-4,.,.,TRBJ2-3,CASSDSLTDTQYF,TGTGCCAGCAGTGACTCCTTGACAGATACGCAGTATTTT
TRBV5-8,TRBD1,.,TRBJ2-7,CASTLGQVGYEQYF,TGTGCCAGCACCCTAGGACAGGTCGGCTACGAGCAGTACTTC
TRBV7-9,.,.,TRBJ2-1,CASSIDSYNEQFF,TGTGCCAGCAGCATAGACAGCTACAATGAGCAGTTCTTC
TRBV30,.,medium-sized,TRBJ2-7,CAWSAQGYEQYF,TGTGCCTGGAGTGCCCAGGGCTACGAGCAGTACTTC
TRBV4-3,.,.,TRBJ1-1,CASSQDSRPDAMNTEAFF,TGCGCCAGCAGCCAAGACTCCCGCCCGGATGCTATGAACACTGAAGCTTTCTTT
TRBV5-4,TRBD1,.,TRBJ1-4,CASSSGQGASEKLFF,TGTGCCAGCAGCTCGGGACAGGGGGCGAGTGAAAAACTGTTTTTT
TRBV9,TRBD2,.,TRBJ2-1,CASSPKGRGGIYNEQFF,TGTGCCAGCAGCCCCAAAGGGCGGGGGGGGATATACAATGAGCAGTTCTTC
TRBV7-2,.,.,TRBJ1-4,CASSFWAGDEKLFF,TGTGCCAGCAGCTTTTGGGCAGGGGATGAAAAACTGTTTTTT
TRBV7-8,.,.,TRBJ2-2,CASSLARAGSDGELFF,TGTGCCAGCAGCTTAGCGCGGGCAGGGTCCGACGGGGAGCTGTTTTTT
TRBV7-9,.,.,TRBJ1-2,CASSLANRDGYTF,TGTGCCAGCAGCTTAGCAAACAGGGACGGCTACACCTTC
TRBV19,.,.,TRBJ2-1,CASSIGGYYNEQFF,TGTGCCAGTAGTATAGGGGGCTATTACAATGAGCAGTTCTTC
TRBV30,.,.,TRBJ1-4,CAWSFGQLGNEKLFF,TGTGCCTGGAGTTTCGGACAGTTGGGCAATGAAAAACTGTTTTTT
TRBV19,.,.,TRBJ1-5,CASIPVHRSNQPQHF,TGTGCCAGTATACCCGTCCACCGAAGCAATCAGCCCCAGCATTTT
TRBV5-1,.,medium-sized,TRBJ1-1,CASRTGRTEAFF,TGCGCCAGCAGAACCGGAAGGACTGAAGCTTTCTTT
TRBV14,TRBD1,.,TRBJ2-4,CASSQVSTGMKNIQYF,TGTGCCAGCAGCCAGGTTTCGACAGGGATGAAAAACATTCAGTACTTC
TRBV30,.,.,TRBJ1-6,CAWSVDYNSPLHF,TGTGCCTGGAGTGTAGATTATAATTCACCCCTCCACTTT
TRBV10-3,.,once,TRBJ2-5,CAISDTQQETQYF,TGTGCCATCAGTGATACACAACAAGAGACCCAGTACTTC
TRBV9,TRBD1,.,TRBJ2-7,CASSVGTGTYEQYF,TGTGCCAGCAGCGTCGGGACAGGGACCTACGAGCAGTACTTC
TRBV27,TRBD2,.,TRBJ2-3,CASSLGWTSGTDTQYF,TGTGCCAGCAGTTTAGGTTGGACTAGCGGCACAGATACGCAGTATTTT
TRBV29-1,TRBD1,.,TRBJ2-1,CSVDIRDSYNEQFF,TGCAGCGTTGATATCCGGGACAGTTACAATGAGCAGTTCTTC
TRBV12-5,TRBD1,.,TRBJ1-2,CASGRDRGKNYGYTF,TGTGCTAGTGGCCGGGACAGGGGGAAGAACTATGGCTACACCTTC
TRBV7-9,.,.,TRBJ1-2,CASSFGEGQPNYGYTF,TGTGCCAGCAGCTTCGGGGAAGGACAGCCTAACTATGGCTACACCTTC
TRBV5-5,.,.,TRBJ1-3,CASSLGALGDTIYF,TGTGCCAGCAGCTTGGGGGCTCTGGGGGACACCATATATTTT
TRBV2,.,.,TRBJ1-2,CASSPLPSGDQGYTF,TGTGCCAGCAGCCCCCTACCCTCAGGGGACCAAGGCTACACCTTC
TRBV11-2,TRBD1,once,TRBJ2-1,CASSLRDRVNEQFF,TGTGCCAGCAGCCTCCGGGACAGGGTGAATGAGCAGTTCTTC
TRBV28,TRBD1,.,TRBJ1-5,CASSPIPTGLRQPQHF,TGTGCCAGCAGCCCTATACCGACAGGGTTGAGGCAGCCCCAGCATTTT